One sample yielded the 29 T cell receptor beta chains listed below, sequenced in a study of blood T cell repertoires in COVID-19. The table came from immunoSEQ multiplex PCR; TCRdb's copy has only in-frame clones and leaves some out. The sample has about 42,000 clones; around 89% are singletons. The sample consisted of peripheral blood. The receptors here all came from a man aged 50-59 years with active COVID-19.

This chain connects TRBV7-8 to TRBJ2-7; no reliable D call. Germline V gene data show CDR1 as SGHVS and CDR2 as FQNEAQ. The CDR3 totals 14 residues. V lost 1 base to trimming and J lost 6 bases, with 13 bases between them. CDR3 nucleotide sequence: TGTGCCAGCAGCTTAGTGGCCTTACCCATCGAGCAGTACTTC. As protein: CASSLVALPIEQYF.

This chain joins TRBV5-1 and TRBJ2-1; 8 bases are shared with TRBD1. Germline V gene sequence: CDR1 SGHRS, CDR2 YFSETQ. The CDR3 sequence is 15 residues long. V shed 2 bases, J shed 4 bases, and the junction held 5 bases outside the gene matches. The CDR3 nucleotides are TGCGCCAGCAGCTTTGGACAGGGAGTTTACAATGAGCAGTTCTTC. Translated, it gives CASSFGQGVYNEQFF.

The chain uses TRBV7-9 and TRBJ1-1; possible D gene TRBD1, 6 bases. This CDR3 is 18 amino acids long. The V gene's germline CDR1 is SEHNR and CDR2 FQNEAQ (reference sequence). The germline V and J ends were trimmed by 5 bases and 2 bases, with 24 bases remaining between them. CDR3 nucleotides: TGTGCCAGCAGCGTACCAAAGGGGGGGTGGAGTGGCAACACTGAAGCTTTCTTT. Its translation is CASSVPKGGWSGNTEAFF.

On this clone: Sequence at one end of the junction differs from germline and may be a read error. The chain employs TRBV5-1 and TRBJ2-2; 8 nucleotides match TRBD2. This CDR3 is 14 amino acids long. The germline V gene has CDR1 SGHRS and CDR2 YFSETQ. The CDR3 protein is CATSGGYPTGELFF. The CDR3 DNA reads TGCGCCACCAGCGGGGGCTATCCCACCGGGGAGCTGTTTTTT. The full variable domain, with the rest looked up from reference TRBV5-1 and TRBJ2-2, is KAGVTQTPRYLIKTRGQQVTLSCSPISGHRSVSWYQQTPGQGLQFLFEYFSETQRNKGNFPGRFSGRQFSNSRSEMNVSTLELGDSALYLCATSGGYPTGELFFGEGSRLTVL.

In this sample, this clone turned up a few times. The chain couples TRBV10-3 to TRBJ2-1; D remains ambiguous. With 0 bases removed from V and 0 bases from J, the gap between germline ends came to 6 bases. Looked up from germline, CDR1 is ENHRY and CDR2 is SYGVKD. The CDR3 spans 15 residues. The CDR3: CAISESADSYNEQFF. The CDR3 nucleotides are TGTGCCATCAGTGAGTCGGCAGACTCCTACAATGAGCAGTTCTTC.

CDR3 nucleotides: TGTGCCAGCAGCTTAGAGGGTGGCAGGGCAAATACGCAGTATTTT. It is translated as CASSLEGGRANTQYF. This chain joins TRBV7-2 and TRBJ2-3, with D possibly TRBD1 on 5 matching bases. The germline V gene encodes CDR1 SGHTA and CDR2 FQGNSA. This CDR3 spans 15 amino acids. V was trimmed by 1 base and J by 7 bases, leaving 15 bases between them.

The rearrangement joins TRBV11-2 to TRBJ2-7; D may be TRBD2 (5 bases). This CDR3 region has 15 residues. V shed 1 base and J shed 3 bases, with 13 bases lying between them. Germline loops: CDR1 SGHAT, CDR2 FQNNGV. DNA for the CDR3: TGTGCCAGCAGCTTAGTACCAGCGGTTAGCTACGAGCAGTACTTC. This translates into CASSLVPAVSYEQYF.

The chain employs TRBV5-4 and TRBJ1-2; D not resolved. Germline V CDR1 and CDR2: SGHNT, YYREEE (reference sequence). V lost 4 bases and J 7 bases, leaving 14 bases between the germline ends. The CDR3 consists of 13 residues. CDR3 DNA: TGTGCCAGCAGCCCGGACGAGAGGGCTGGCTACACCTTC. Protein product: CASSPDERAGYTF.

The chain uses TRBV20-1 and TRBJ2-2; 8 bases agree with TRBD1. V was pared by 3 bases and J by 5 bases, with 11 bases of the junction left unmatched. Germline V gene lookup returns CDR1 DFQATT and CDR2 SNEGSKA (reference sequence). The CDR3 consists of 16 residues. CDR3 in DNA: TGCAGTGCTAGTCCTTTTGGGACAGGAGGTACCGGGGAGCTGTTTTTT. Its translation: CSASPFGTGGTGELFF.

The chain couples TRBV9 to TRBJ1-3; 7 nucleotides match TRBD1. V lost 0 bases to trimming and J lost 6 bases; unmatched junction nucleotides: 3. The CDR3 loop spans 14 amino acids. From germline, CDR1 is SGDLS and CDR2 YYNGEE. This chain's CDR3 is CASSVGQGINTIYF. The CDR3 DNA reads TGTGCCAGCAGCGTAGGACAGGGAATAAACACCATATATTTT.

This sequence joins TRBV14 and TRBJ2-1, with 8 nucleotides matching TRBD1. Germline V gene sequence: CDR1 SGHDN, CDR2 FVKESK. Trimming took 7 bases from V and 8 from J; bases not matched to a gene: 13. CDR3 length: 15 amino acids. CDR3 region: CASTSDRVSPDEQFF. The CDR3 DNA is TGTGCCAGCACTTCGGACAGGGTTAGTCCAGATGAGCAGTTCTTC.

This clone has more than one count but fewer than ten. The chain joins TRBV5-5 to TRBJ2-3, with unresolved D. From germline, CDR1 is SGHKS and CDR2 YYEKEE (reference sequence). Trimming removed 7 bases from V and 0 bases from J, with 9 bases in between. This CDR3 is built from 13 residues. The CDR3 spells CASDSTSTDTQYF. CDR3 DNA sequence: TGTGCCAGCGACTCGACTAGCACAGATACGCAGTATTTT.

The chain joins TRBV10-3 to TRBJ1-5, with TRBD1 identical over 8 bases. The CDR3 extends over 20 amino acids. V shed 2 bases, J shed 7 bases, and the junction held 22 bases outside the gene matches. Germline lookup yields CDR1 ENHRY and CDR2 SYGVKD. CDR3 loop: CAISEPGTSRGQGSGQPQHF. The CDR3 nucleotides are TGTGCCATCAGTGAGCCAGGGACAAGCAGGGGGCAGGGATCTGGACAGCCCCAGCATTTT.

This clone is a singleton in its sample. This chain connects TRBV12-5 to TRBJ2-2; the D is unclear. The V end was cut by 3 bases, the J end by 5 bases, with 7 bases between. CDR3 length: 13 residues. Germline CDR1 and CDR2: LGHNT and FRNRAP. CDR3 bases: TGTGCTAGTGGTTTTTTGACAACCGGGGAGCTGTTTTTT. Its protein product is CASGFLTTGELFF.

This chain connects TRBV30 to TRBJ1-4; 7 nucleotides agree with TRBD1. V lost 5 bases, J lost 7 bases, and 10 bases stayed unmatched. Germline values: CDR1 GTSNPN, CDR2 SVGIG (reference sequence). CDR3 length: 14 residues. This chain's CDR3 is CAWGTEPLGEKLFF. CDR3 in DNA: TGTGCCTGGGGGACAGAGCCCCTGGGTGAAAAACTGTTTTTT.

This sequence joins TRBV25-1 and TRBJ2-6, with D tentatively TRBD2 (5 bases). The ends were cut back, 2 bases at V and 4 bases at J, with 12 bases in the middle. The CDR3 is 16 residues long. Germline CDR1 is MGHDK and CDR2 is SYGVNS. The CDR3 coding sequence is TGTGCCAGCAGTGAAGCGGGCGCGGACGGGGCCAACGTCCTGACTTTC. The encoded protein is CASSEAGADGANVLTF.

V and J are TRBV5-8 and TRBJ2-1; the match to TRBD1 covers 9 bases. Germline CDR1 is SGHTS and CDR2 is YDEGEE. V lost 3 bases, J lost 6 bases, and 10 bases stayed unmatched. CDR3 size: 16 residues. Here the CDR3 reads CASSSGTGSGGNEQFF. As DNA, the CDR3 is TGTGCCAGCAGCTCCGGGACAGGGTCAGGGGGCAATGAGCAGTTCTTC.

This chain's CDR3 is CASTAPLRSLHF. CDR3 nucleotide sequence: TGTGCCAGTACGGCACCGCTCAGGTCCCTCCACTTT. This chain joins TRBV28 and TRBJ1-6; D gene unclear. Per germline, CDR1 MDHEN and CDR2 SYDVKM. The CDR3 length is 12 residues. V shed 9 bases and J shed 14 bases, with 17 bases lying between them. Full variable domain (missing parts from reference TRBV28 and TRBJ1-6): DVKVTQSSRYLVKRTGEKVFLECVQDMDHENMFWYRQDPGLGLRLIYFSYDVKMKEKGDIPEGYSVSREKKERFSLILESASTNQTSMYLCASTAPLRSLHFGNGTRLTVT.

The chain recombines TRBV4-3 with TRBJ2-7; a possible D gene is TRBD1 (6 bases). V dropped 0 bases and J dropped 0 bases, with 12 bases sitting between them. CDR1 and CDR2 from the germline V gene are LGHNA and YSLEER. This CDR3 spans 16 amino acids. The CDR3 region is CASSQDFGQLSYEQYF. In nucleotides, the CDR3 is TGCGCCAGCAGCCAAGATTTCGGACAGCTCTCCTACGAGCAGTACTTC.

CDR3 sequence: CASRGQGMNSPLHF. The CDR3 DNA follows: TGTGCCAGCAGGGGACAGGGGATGAATTCACCCCTCCACTTT. The genes are TRBV2 and TRBJ1-6; 10 bases align to TRBD1. The germline V gene encodes CDR1 SNHLY and CDR2 FYNNEI. This CDR3 spans 14 amino acids. Unmatched junction bases numbered 3, after V lost 6 bases and J lost 7 bases.

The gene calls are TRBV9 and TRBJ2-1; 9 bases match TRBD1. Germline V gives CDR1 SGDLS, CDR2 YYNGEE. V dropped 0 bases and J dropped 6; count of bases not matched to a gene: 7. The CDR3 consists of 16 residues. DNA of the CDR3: TGTGCCAGCAGCGTAGGGAATTCGGACAGGGGCAATGAGCAGTTCTTC. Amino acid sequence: CASSVGNSDRGNEQFF. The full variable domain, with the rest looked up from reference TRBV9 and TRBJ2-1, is DSGVTQTPKHLITATGQRVTLRCSPRSGDLSVYWYQQSLDQGLQFLIQYYNGEERAKGNILERFSAQQFPDLHSELNLSSLELGDSALYFCASSVGNSDRGNEQFFGPGTRLTVL.

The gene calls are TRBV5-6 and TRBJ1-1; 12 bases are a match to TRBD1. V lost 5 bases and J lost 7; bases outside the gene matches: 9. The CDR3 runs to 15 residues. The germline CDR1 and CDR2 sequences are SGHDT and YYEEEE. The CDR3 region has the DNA TGTGCCAGCAGTCAGCCGGGACAGGGGGCAAGTGAAGCTTTCTTT. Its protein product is CASSQPGQGASEAFF.

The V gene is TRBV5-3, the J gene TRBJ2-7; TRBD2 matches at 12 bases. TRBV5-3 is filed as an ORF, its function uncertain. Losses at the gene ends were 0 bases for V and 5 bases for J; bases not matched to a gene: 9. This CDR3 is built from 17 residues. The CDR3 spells CARSLDQTSGGGDEQYF. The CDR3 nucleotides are TGTGCCAGAAGCTTGGACCAGACTAGCGGGGGTGGCGACGAGCAGTACTTC.

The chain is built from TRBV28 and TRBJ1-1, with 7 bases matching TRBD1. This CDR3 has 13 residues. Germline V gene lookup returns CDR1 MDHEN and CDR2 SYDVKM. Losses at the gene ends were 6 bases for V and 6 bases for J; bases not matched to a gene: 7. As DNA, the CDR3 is TGTGCCAGCAGAGGGACAGTGAAACCTGAAGCTTTCTTT. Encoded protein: CASRGTVKPEAFF.

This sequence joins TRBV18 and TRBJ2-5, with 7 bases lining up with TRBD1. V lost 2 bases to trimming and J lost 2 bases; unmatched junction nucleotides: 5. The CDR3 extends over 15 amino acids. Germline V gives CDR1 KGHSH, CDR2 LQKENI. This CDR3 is CASSPSAGGQETQYF. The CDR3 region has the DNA TGTGCCAGCTCACCATCGGCAGGGGGACAAGAGACCCAGTACTTC.

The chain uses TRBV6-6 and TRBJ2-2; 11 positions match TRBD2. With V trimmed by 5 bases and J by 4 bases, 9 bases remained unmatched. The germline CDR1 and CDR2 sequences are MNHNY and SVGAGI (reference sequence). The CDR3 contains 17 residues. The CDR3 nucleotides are TGTGCCAGCAGTCGACCGACTAGCGGGGCGGTCACCGGGGAGCTGTTTTTT. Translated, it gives CASSRPTSGAVTGELFF.

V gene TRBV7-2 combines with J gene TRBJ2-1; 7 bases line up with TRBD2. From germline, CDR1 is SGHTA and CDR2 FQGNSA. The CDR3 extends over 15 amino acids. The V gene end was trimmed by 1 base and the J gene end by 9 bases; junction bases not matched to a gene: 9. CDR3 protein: CASSLEAGRNREQFF. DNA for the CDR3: TGTGCCAGCAGCTTAGAAGCGGGGCGGAATCGTGAGCAGTTCTTC.

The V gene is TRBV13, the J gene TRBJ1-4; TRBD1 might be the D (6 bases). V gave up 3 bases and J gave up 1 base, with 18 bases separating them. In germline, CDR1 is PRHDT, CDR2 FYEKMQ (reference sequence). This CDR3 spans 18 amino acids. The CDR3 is CASSFQGLGFGTNEKLFF. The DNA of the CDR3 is TGTGCCAGCAGCTTTCAGGGGCTGGGGTTCGGAACTAATGAAAAACTGTTTTTT. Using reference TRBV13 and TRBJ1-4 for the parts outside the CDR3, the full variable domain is AAGVIQSPRHLIKEKRETATLKCYPIPRHDTVYWYQQGPGQDPQFLISFYEKMQSDKGSIPDRFSAQQFSDYHSELNMSSLELGDSALYFCASSFQGLGFGTNEKLFFGSGTQLSVL.

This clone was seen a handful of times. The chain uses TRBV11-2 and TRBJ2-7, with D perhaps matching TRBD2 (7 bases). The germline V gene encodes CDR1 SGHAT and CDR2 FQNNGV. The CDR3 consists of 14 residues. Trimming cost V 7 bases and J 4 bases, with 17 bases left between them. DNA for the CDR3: TGTGCCAGCAACTCCATAAGGGGGGGGTACGAGCAGTACTTC. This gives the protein CASNSIRGGYEQYF.